This T cell receptor (beta chain) is drawn from a study of cytomegalovirus exposure and HLA in healthy donors. Study summary: Prior work identified about 120 million unique TCR beta sequences in around 170 million T cells.

PCR was performed using 60 Vbeta and 13 Jbeta primers. Profiled with immunoSEQ multiplex PCR; TCRdb holds only in-frame clones, not every one. The sample table sets out 200,000 to 250,000 clones. With respect to this clone: The antigen is unknown.

The germline gives CDR1 SGHRS, CDR2 YFSETQ. V was shortened by 4 bases and J by 4 bases, with 9 bases between the two germline ends. This CDR3 region has 13 residues. General study results and limits: Confirmation in vitro established that a few CMV-associated chains were specific for CMV antigens. Earlier findings revealed that most TCR beta V segments proved productive either about 87% or about 30% of the time. A link between a missense DCLRE1C variant and TCR beta V- and J-gene trimming emerged from a later analysis.

The material sequenced was PBMCs. V usage is TRBV5-1 and J usage is TRBJ1-5, with D tentatively TRBD1 (5 bases). The clonotype comes from a woman aged 25 to 39 in good health and CMV-seropositive. The CDR3 is CASSPGGNQPQHF. CDR3 in DNA: TGCGCCAGCAGCCCCGGGGGGAATCAGCCCCAGCATTTT.